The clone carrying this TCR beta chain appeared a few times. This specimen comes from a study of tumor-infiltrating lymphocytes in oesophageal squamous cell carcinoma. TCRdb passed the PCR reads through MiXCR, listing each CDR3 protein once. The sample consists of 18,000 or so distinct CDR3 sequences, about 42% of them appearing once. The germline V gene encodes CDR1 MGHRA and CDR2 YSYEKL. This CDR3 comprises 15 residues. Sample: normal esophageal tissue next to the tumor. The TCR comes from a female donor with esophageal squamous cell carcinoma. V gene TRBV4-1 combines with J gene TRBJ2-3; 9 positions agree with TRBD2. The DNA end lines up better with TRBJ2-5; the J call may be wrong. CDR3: CASSQRAGGWETQYF. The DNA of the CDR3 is TGCGCCAGCAGCCAACGAGCGGGGGGTTGGGAGACCCAGTACTTC.